This T cell receptor (beta chain) was retrieved from a study of blood T cell repertoires in COVID-19. Overall study: Both acute and convalescent COVID-19 samples were obtained from the United States, Italy and Spain. T cells, B-cell-depleted T cells, or PBMCs supplied cDNA or gDNA.

In the original workflow: Cell counts per sample came from amplifying reference gene primers. Assay used: immunoSEQ multiplex PCR; TCRdb lists only in-frame clones, some missing. The D gene and trimming were derived from the DNA, and the V and J assignments and clone size from that table. The data show about 200,000 clones, 75% to 85% seen once. The CDR3 runs to 13 residues. Looked up from germline, CDR1 is SGHDT and CDR2 is YYEEEE. V was pared by 2 bases and J by 5 bases, with 3 bases of the junction left unmatched. The V call is TRBV5-6, the J call TRBJ2-5, with 7 bases that match TRBD1. The source material was peripheral blood. The clonotype originates from a man between 45 and 60 years old with active or convalescent COVID-19. The CDR3 nucleotides are TGTGCCAGCAGCTTAACAGGGGTGGAGACCCAGTACTTC. It translates to CASSLTGVETQYF.